The 15 T cell receptor beta chains below all came from one sample that was sequenced in a study of blood T cell repertoires in COVID-19. Produced via immunoSEQ multiplex PCR; TCRdb's table is partial and in-frame only. The sample shows over 50,000 clones, 84% of them seen only once. The sequenced sample was peripheral blood. Receptor source: a man in his sixties with COVID-19, enrolled during active disease.

In its sample, this clone was seen a few times. The J gene is TRBJ1-6, the V gene TRBV5-4; 8 nucleotides agree with TRBD1. This CDR3 has 15 amino acids. Unmatched junction bases numbered 7, after V lost 1 base and J lost 10 bases. Germline-derived CDR1 and CDR2 are SGHNT and YYREEE (reference sequence). The CDR3 DNA follows: TGTGCCAGCAGCTTGATGACAGGGGTATTATCACCCCTCCACTTT. It specifies CASSLMTGVLSPLHF.

The chain joins TRBV30 to TRBJ2-7; D ambiguous. CDR3 length: 15 amino acids. Germline assignment: CDR1 GTSNPN and CDR2 SVGIG (reference sequence). The V end was cut by 4 bases, the J end by 4 bases, with 20 bases between. CDR3 loop: CAWKIGSLLRYEQYF. In nucleotides, the CDR3 is TGTGCCTGGAAAATAGGCTCCCTACTACGGTACGAGCAGTACTTC.

This clone showed up just a few times. V and J are TRBV29-1 and TRBJ1-4; 7 bases align to TRBD1. The CDR3 loop spans 13 amino acids. V trimming: 5 bases; J trimming: 8 bases; junction bases outside the gene matches: 8. Germline assignment: CDR1 SQVTM and CDR2 ANQGSEA. CDR3 DNA sequence: TGCAGCGTTCGACAGGGAGGCGAAGAAAAACTGTTTTTT. It specifies CSVRQGGEEKLFF.

A single count supports this clone. The rearrangement uses TRBV5-1 and TRBJ1-1; D unresolved. Trimming removed 0 bases at V and 4 bases at J, with 13 bases between. This CDR3 spans 15 amino acids. Germline CDR1 and CDR2: SGHRS and YFSETQ. CDR3: CASSLVGVEGTEAFF. In DNA, the CDR3 is TGCGCCAGCAGCTTGGTCGGGGTTGAGGGCACTGAAGCTTTCTTT.

V usage is TRBV6-4 and J usage is TRBJ1-5; 9 nucleotides match TRBD1. This CDR3 region has 16 residues. Trimming cost V 2 bases and J 3 bases; bases outside gene matches: 5. Germline assignment: CDR1 MRHNA and CDR2 SNTAGT. The DNA for the CDR3 is TGTGCCAGCAGTGACCCAGGGACAGGGAACAATCAGCCCCAGCATTTT. Its translation is CASSDPGTGNNQPQHF.

This chain uses TRBV19 with TRBJ1-2, with a weak D call TRBD1 (5 bases). The CDR3 spans 13 residues. Trimming took off 5 bases at V and 4 bases at J, with 11 bases between the two ends. Germline CDR1 LNHDA, CDR2 SQIVND (reference sequence). CDR3 bases: TGTGCCAGTAGTGGCGGGACGGTCTATGGCTACACCTTC. It codes for CASSGGTVYGYTF.

J is TRBJ2-5 and V is TRBV12-5; maybe TRBD1 (5 bases). Germline assignment: CDR1 LGHNT and CDR2 FRNRAP. The CDR3 extends over 13 amino acids. Trimming shortened V by 3 bases and J by 5 bases, and 10 bases separated the two germline ends. This chain's CDR3 is CASGLGTGETQYF. CDR3 coding DNA: TGTGCTAGTGGTTTAGGTACAGGTGAGACCCAGTACTTC.

The chain links TRBV6-2 or TRBV6-3 to TRBJ1-6; tentative D call: TRBD1 (6 bases). The germline V and J ends were trimmed by 5 bases and 7 bases, with 15 bases remaining between them. From germline, CDR1 is MNHEY and CDR2 SVGEGT. CDR3 length: 15 residues. The DNA for the CDR3 is TGTGCCAGCAGTACTCCGACAGGTGGAAATTCACCCCTCCACTTT. This codes for CASSTPTGGNSPLHF.

This sequence joins TRBV6-6 and TRBJ1-5, with D perhaps TRBD1 (6 bases). The ends were cut back, 7 bases at V and 4 bases at J, with 14 bases in the middle. The CDR3 has 14 amino acids. Germline V gene sequence: CDR1 MNHNY, CDR2 SVGAGI (reference sequence). The CDR3 region is CASMGQGRNQPQHF. For the CDR3, the DNA is TGTGCCAGCATGGGGCAGGGGCGTAATCAGCCCCAGCATTTT.

The chain is built from TRBV11-3 and TRBJ1-1, with a tentative D call TRBD1 (5 bases). From germline, CDR1 is SGHNT and CDR2 YENEEA. The CDR3 is 16 residues long. Trimming took 5 bases from V and 4 from J, leaving 20 bases between them. The CDR3 region has the DNA TGTGCCAGCAGCCCCCGTGCGGGGCGAGGGAGCACTGAAGCTTTCTTT. Amino acid sequence: CASSPRAGRGSTEAFF.

V is TRBV24-1 and J is TRBJ1-1, with TRBD1 matching over 11 bases. V shed 4 bases and J 7 bases; nucleotides not matched to a gene: 7. Germline CDR1 and CDR2: KGHDR and SFDVKD. There are 15 residues in the CDR3. The CDR3 region is CATSDARTGGDEAFF. The CDR3 region has the DNA TGTGCCACCAGTGACGCCCGGACAGGGGGCGATGAAGCTTTCTTT.

The J gene is TRBJ2-7, the V gene TRBV5-6; 7 bases are a match to TRBD2. The CDR3 covers 15 residues. Germline V gene lookup returns CDR1 SGHDT and CDR2 YYEEEE. V lost 4 bases to trimming and J lost 4 bases; unmatched junction nucleotides: 11. The CDR3 DNA follows: TGTGCCAGCAGCCTCGACGGGACTACCTTTTACGAGCAGTACTTC. This sequence encodes CASSLDGTTFYEQYF.

The chain joins TRBV3-1 (or the pseudogene TRBV3-2) to TRBJ1-1, with D perhaps TRBD1 (6 bases). The CDR3 is 14 residues long. V shed 1 base and J shed 1 base, with 7 bases lying between them. The germline V gene has CDR1 LGHDT and CDR2 YNNKEL (reference sequence). In DNA, the CDR3 is TGTGCCAGCAGCCAAGGGACAGAGAACACTGAAGCTTTCTTT. Its translation: CASSQGTENTEAFF.

V and J are TRBV18 and TRBJ2-4; TRBD1 might be the D (6 bases). V was pared by 4 bases and J by 2 bases, with 18 bases between. Germline CDR1 and CDR2: KGHSH and LQKENI. This CDR3 spans 17 amino acids. The CDR3 reads CASSQPGHKGTKNIQYF. CDR3 DNA: TGTGCCAGCTCACAGCCGGGACACAAAGGGACCAAAAACATTCAGTACTTC.

V usage is TRBV5-1 and J usage is TRBJ1-5, with D possibly matching TRBD1 (5 bases). V was shortened by 2 bases and J by 3 bases, with 9 bases between the two germline ends. The CDR3 contains 14 residues. Per germline, CDR1 SGHRS and CDR2 YFSETQ. CDR3 sequence reads: CASSFDSTNQPQHF. The DNA of the CDR3 is TGCGCCAGCAGCTTCGACAGTACCAATCAGCCCCAGCATTTT.